This T cell receptor (beta chain) appears in the sequencing data of a study of blood T cell repertoires in COVID-19. Overall study: PBMCs, B-cell-depleted T cells, or T cells provided the cDNA or gDNA that made up the material.

The CDR3 is 15 residues long. Trimming stripped 5 bases from V and 4 bases from J, with 16 bases between. CDR1 and CDR2 (germline): SGHDT, YYEEEE. In the source study's methods: Reference gene primer amplification gave nucleated cell count estimates. Method: immunoSEQ multiplex PCR; TCRdb's copy keeps in-frame clones and lacks some. The V and J calls and the clone size are those of that table, but D and trimming were determined from the DNA. Among under 300,000 clones listed, around 90% were seen once. This sequence was found in a woman aged 60-70 years with COVID-19, enrolled during active disease. The chain recombines TRBV5-6 with TRBJ2-1; a weak D match, TRBD2 (6 bases). Sequenced: peripheral blood. The CDR3 protein is CASSKTLGTYNEQFF. As DNA, the CDR3 is TGTGCCAGCAGTAAAACCCTAGGGACTTACAATGAGCAGTTCTTC.